What follows is one T cell receptor (beta chain) and its context. These data come from a study of T cell changes during pregnancy in multiple sclerosis. The protocol was immunoSEQ multiplex PCR, while the TCRdb copy is restricted to in-frame clones and leaves out a portion. The repertoire holds about 44,000 clones, with 80% to 95% as singletons. V was shortened by 7 bases and J by 7 bases, with 16 bases between the two germline ends. Germline CDR1 reads LNHDA; CDR2 reads SQIVND (reference sequence). The CDR3 runs to 14 residues. This TCR derives from a female donor with multiple sclerosis, enrolled in a pregnancy study. The chain carries TRBV19 and TRBJ1-4, with D unresolved. This material consisted of CD4+ T cells from peripheral blood mononuclear cells, taken before pregnancy. The CDR3 region has the DNA TGTGCCAGTAAGCTCCAGGCACGAAGTGAAAAACTGTTTTTT. Protein: CASKLQARSEKLFF.